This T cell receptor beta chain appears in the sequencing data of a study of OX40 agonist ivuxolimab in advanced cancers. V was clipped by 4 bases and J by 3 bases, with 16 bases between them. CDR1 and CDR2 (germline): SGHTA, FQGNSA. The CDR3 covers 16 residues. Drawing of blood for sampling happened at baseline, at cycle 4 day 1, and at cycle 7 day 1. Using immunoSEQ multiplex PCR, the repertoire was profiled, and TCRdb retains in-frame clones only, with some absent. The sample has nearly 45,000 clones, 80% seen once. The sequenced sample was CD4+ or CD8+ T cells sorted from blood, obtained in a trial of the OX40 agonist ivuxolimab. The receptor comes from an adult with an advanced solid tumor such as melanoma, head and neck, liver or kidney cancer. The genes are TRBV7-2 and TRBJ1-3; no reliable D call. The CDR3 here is CASSSRPGIIGNTIYF. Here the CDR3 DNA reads TGTGCCAGCAGCTCCCGACCGGGGATAATTGGAAACACCATATATTTT. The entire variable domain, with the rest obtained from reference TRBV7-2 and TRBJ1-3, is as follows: GAGVSQSPSNKVTEKGKDVELRCDPISGHTALYWYRQSLGQGLEFLIYFQGNSAPDKSGLPSDRFSAERTGGSVSTLTIQRTQQEDSAVYLCASSSRPGIIGNTIYFGEGSWLTVV.